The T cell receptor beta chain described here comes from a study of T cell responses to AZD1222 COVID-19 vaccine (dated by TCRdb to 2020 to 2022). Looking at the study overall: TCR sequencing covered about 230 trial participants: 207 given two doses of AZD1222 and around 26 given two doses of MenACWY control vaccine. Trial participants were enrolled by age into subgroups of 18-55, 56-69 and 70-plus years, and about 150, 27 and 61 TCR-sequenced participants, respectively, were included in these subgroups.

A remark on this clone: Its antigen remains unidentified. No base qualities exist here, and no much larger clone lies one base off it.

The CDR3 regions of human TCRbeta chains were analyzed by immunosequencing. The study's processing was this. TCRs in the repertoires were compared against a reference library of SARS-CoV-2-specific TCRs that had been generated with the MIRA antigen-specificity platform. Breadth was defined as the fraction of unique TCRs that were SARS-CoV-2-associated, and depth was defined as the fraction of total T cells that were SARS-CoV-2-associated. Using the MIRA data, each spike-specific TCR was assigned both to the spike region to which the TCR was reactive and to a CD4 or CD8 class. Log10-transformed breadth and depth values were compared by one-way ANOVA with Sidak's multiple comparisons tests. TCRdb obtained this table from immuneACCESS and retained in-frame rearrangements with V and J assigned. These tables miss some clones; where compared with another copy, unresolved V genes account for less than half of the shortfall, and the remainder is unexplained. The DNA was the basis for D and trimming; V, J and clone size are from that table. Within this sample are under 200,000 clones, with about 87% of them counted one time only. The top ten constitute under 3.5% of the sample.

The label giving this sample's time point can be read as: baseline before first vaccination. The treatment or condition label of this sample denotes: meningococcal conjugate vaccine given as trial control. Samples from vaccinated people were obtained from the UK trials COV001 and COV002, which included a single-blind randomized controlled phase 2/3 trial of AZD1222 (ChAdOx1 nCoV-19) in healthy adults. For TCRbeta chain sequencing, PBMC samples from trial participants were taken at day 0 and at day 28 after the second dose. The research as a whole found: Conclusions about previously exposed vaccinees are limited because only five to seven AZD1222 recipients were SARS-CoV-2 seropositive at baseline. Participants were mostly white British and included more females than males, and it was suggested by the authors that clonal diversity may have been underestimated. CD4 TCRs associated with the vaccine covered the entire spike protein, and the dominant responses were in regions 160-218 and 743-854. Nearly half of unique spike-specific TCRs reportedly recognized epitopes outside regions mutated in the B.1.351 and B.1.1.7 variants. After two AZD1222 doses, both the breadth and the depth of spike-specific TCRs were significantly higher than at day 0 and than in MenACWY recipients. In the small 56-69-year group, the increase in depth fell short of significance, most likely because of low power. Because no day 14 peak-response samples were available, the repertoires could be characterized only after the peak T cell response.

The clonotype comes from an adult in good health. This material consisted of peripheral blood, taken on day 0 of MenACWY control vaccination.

The CDR3 region: CASSSTGNGHVEAFF. Read as DNA, the sequence is TGTGCCAGCAGTTCTACAGGGAATGGGCACGTTGAAGCTTTCTTT. The chain was built from TRBV7-8 and TRBJ1-1, with TRBD1 tentatively as D gene (6 bases match). Including cysteine and phenylalanine, the CDR3 has 15 amino acids. Only the CDR3 DNA is retained, 45 bases long and in frame from the first base. Per the germline V gene, SGHVS is the CDR1 and FQNEAQ is the CDR2. Trimming at the junction amounts to 6 bases on V and 7 bases on J, and the germline ends lie 21 bases apart.